This T cell receptor beta chain was identified in a study of tumor and adjacent non-tumor tissue in lung cancer. General study points: Tumor repertoires had a smaller top 100 clone share than normal lung.

Remarks on this clonotype: Its antigen is undetermined.

V was trimmed by 7 bases and J by 3 bases, leaving 14 bases between them. Germline loops: CDR1 SGHDN, CDR2 FVKESK. The CDR3 extends over 14 amino acids. TCRbeta libraries were built with three rounds of nested PCR, modified from ARM-PCR. From the multiplex PCR reads, TCRdb called clonotypes with MiXCR, one entry per CDR3 protein. The sample lists 48,000 or so distinct CDR3 sequences, 60% to 65% seen once, with 30% in the top ten. RNA was extracted from bulk tissue without any cell sorting. This non-tumor lung sample came from over 3 cm beyond the tumor edge. Sequenced: distant non-tumor lung tissue. This chain joins TRBV14 and TRBJ2-3, with D maybe TRBD1 (5 bases). The TCR sequence derives from a woman in her 70s with non-small cell lung cancer. The CDR3: CASNQDSGTDTQYF. The CDR3 DNA reads TGTGCCAGCAACCAGGATTCAGGGACAGATACGCAGTATTTT.